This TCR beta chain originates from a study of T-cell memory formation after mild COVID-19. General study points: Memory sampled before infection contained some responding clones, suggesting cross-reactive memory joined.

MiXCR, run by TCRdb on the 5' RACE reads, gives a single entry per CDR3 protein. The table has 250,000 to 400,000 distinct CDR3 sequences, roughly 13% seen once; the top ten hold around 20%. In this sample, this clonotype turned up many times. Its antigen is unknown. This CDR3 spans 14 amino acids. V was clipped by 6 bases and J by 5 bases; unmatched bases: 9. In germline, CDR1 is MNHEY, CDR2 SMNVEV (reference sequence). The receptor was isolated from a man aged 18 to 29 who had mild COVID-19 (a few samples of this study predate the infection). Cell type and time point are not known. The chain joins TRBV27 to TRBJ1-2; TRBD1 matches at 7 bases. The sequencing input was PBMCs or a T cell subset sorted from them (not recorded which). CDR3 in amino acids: CASSLGTDPYGYTF. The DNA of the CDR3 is TGTGCCAGCAGCCTGGGGACAGACCCTTATGGCTACACCTTC.